The sequence of this T cell receptor (beta chain) was determined in a study of T-cell reconstitution after alpha-beta-depleted transplantation in children. Notes on the study in general: Alpha-beta T cells about two months after transplant reportedly derived from several hundred expanded graft clones. T-cell counts and diversity at one year post-transplant came mainly from newly produced T cells. It was surviving recipient T cells and thymic progenitors that gave some patients high TCRbeta diversity at day 60.

The sample holds a few counts of this clonotype. The antigen is unknown. Germline V lookup: CDR1 SGHRS, CDR2 YFSETQ. V was shortened by 6 bases and J by 8 bases, with 18 bases between the two germline ends. The CDR3 length is 14 residues. Unique molecular identifiers were used in preparing the TCRbeta library. TCRdb ran MiXCR on the PCR reads and lists one entry per CDR3 protein. The table shows about 300,000 distinct CDR3 sequences, with over 7.5% occurring only once. The source is a female patient between 2 and 15 years old who had a stem cell transplant for Fanconi anemia, so the T cells may come from the graft donor. Sequenced here: peripheral blood, sampled 360 days after TCRalphabeta/CD19-depleted stem cell transplant. The chain uses TRBV5-1 and TRBJ2-1; the D call may be TRBD1 or TRBD2 (6 bases each). As DNA, the CDR3 is TGCGCCAGCACCCAAGGGGGGCAGGTCGATGAGCAGTTCTTC. Protein product: CASTQGGQVDEQFF.